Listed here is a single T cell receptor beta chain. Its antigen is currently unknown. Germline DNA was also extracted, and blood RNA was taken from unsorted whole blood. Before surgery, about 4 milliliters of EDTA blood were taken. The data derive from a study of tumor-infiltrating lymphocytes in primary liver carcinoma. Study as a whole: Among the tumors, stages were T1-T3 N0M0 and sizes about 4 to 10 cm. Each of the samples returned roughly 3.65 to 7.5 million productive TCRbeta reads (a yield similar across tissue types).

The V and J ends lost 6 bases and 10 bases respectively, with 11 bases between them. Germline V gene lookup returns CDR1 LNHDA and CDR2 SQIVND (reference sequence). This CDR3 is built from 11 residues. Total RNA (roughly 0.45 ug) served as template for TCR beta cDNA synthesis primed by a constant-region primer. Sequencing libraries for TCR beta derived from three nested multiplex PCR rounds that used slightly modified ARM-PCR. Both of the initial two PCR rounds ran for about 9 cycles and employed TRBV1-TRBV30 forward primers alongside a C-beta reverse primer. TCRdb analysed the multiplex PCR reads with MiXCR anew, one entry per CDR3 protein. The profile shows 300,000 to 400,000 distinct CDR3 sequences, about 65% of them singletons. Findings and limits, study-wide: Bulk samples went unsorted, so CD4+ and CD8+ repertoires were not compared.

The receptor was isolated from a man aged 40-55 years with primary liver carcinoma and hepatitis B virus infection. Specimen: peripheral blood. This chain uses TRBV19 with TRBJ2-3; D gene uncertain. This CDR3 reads CASSSREAQYF. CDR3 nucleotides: TGTGCCAGTAGCTCCAGAGAAGCGCAGTATTTT.